This TCR beta chain was retrieved from a study of T cells generated in artificial thymic organoids (dated by TCRdb to about 2017). As for the study more broadly: In some experiments, thymic T cells were further FACS-purified to deplete CD4 immature single positive or double positive precursors. The study compared TCR alpha and beta CDR3 repertoires of CD8 single positive T cells derived from in vitro artificial thymic organoids with the repertoires of thymic and peripheral blood naive CD8 T cells. Displayed repertoire sequencing data were described as representative of three independent experiments. What the authors observed across the whole study: CD8 single positive T cells derived from organoids showed physiological TCR clonotype diversity comparable to the diversity seen in thymic and blood naive CD8 T cells.

Primary CD8+ T cells were enriched with magnetic beads using the Miltenyi CD8+ T cell Isolation Kit. Before RNA extraction, CD3+TCRalphabeta+CD8 single positive T cells from organoids and thymus were sorted by FACS. For each sample, total RNA was purified from approximately 40,000 to 200,000 sorted cells using the RNeasy Micro kit, and RNA quality was assessed on an Agilent RNA 6000 Nano chip. Thymic fragments were dissected, disrupted by pipetting and passed through a 70 um strainer to release thymocytes. By share, this clonotype ranks as medium-sized (0.01 to 0.1%). Its antigen is unknown. No per-base quality is available; no much larger clone lies one base away. TCRalpha and TCRbeta libraries were amplified separately by semi-nested PCR with Advantage 2 and reverse primers in the TRAC or TRBC constant regions. First-strand cDNA synthesis used between about 3.5 and 500 ng of total RNA. The TCR cDNA libraries were generated by 5'-RACE using the SMARTer PCR cDNA Synthesis kit, with a poly-dT primer driving first-strand synthesis. The semi-nested reverse primers in the constant regions carried 5-nucleotide sample-specific barcodes, and the PCR products were cleaned up with the Zymo DNA Clean and Concentrator-5 kit. Up to ten barcoded samples were pooled, ligated to Illumina adaptors and sequenced as 2 x 150 bp paired-end reads on an Illumina MiSeq. The study's processing was this. After demultiplexing, reads were aligned using BLAT against a custom library built from IMGT containing every combination of human TRAV, TRAJ, TRBV, TRBD and TRBJ. The best BLAT hits were picked using pslCDnaFilter (-maxAligns=1, -ignoreIntrons), and custom Perl scripts were used to calculate clonotype frequencies. TCRdb reanalyzed the raw reads on its own, using fastp at Q25 for trimming and MiXCR for clone calling, and kept in-frame beta chains. Each entry merges the rows of one CDR3 protein and shows their most common DNA and genes. The V and J calls follow TCRdb's processing rather than the paper's. The sample contains 8,000 or so distinct CDR3 sequences, around 20% of them found a single time. 1.4% to 1.5% of the sample is held by the ten biggest clonotypes.

The germline V gene gives CDR1 as MNHNS and CDR2 as SASEGT. At the junction V is shortened by 1 base and J by 2 bases, with 13 bases in between. The CDR3 sequence holds 16 residues, the cysteine and phenylalanine included. The entry retains the CDR3 DNA only, 48 bases that are in frame from base 1. The V and J genes are TRBV6-1 and TRBJ2-3; the D gene is perhaps TRBD1 or TRBD2, as each covers 5 bases. The sample consisted of naive CD8+ T cells from the thymus. In the paper's terms, the cell subset or site label means: CD3+TCRalphabeta+CD8SP T cells; for blood, CD45RO-CCR7+ naive CD8+ T cells. The sequence derives from a human donor who gave cord blood stem cells for thymic organoid culture, a cardiac surgery patient who gave postnatal thymus, or a blood donor (not recorded which). The CDR3 protein is CASSEGLGTYTDTQYF. The sequenced DNA: TGTGCCAGCAGTGAAGGTCTGGGGACCTACACAGATACGCAGTATTTT.